The clone carrying this T cell receptor (beta chain) was counted a single time. This specimen belongs to a study of OX40 agonist ivuxolimab in advanced cancers. V lost 6 bases to trimming and J lost 3 bases; unmatched junction nucleotides: 4. Germline V gene lookup returns CDR1 MDHEN and CDR2 SYDVKM. This CDR3 is built from 14 residues. Measured with immunoSEQ multiplex PCR; TCRdb has only the in-frame clones, and not every one. The sample holds some 110,000 clones, about 93% seen once. Source: CD4+ or CD8+ T cells sorted from blood, taken in a trial of the OX40 agonist ivuxolimab. This TCR came from an adult with an advanced solid tumor such as melanoma, head and neck, liver or kidney cancer. The J gene is TRBJ2-3, the V gene TRBV28; 9 bases fit TRBD2. In DNA, the CDR3 is TGTGCCAGCAGACGAACTAGCGGGACAGATACGCAGTATTTT. This encodes CASRRTSGTDTQYF.